These T cell receptor beta chains were read from a single sample in a study of blood T cell repertoires in COVID-19. Produced via immunoSEQ multiplex PCR; TCRdb's table is partial and in-frame only. The sample shows 380,000 or so clones, around 92% of them seen only once. The sample consisted of peripheral blood. These receptors were taken from a middle-aged man with acute or convalescent COVID-19. Both conserved end residues are part of each CDR3. The order of the fields is CDR3 length, V gene, J gene, clone size, D gene, CDR3 DNA, CDR3 protein. A D gene is named only where the DNA matches it firmly. Clone sizes are given selectively: once, few, many, or a class where the clone is expanded.

length: 16
V: TRBV5-1
J: TRBJ1-3
size: once
D: .
DNA: TGCGCCAGCAGCTTGGCCGGGACTCCCTCTGGAAACACCATATATTTT
CDR3: CASSLAGTPSGNTIYF

length: 13
V: TRBV6-5
J: TRBJ2-2
size: few
D: .
DNA: TGTGCCAGCTCTCGCGGGGCAACCGGGGAGCTGTTTTTT
CDR3: CASSRGATGELFF

length: 13
V: TRBV30
J: TRBJ1-2
size: .
D: TRBD1
DNA: TGTGCCTGGAACCGGGACAGGCCCTATGGCTACACCTTC
CDR3: CAWNRDRPYGYTF

length: 16
V: TRBV7-9
J: TRBJ1-4
size: once
D: .
DNA: TGTGCCAGCAGCTTAGAGGCAGATAGGCGGGTGGTGAAACTGTTTTTT
CDR3: CASSLEADRRVVKLFF

length: 13
V: TRBV7-9
J: TRBJ2-4
size: once
D: .
DNA: TGTGCCAGCAGCCTGATGGAACGGGACTCCCAGTACTTC
CDR3: CASSLMERDSQYF

length: 15
V: TRBV6-5
J: TRBJ1-5
size: .
D: TRBD1
DNA: TGTGCCAGCAGTTACTCGTCAGGGGGCGGGCAGCCCCAGCATTTT
CDR3: CASSYSSGGGQPQHF

length: 15
V: TRBV28
J: TRBJ1-4
size: .
D: TRBD1
DNA: TGTGCCAGCAGTCGACCGGGACAGGGGAATGAAAAACTGTTTTTT
CDR3: CASSRPGQGNEKLFF

length: 14
V: TRBV28
J: TRBJ1-1
size: .
D: .
DNA: TGTGCCAGCAGTCCATTGTTCCCGAACACTGAAGCTTTCTTT
CDR3: CASSPLFPNTEAFF

length: 13
V: TRBV5-4
J: TRBJ1-1
size: once
D: .
DNA: TGTGCCAGCAGCTTTTACTTGAACACTGAAGCTTTCTTT
CDR3: CASSFYLNTEAFF

length: 16
V: TRBV7-9
J: TRBJ2-2
size: once
D: TRBD1
DNA: TGTGCCAGCAGCCCGAGCGGGACAGGGGGATACGGGGAGCTGTTTTTT
CDR3: CASSPSGTGGYGELFF

length: 12
V: TRBV10-3
J: TRBJ1-1
size: .
D: TRBD1
DNA: TGTGCCACCGGACAGGGGCTCACTGAAGCTTTCTTT
CDR3: CATGQGLTEAFF

length: 16
V: TRBV6-6
J: TRBJ2-2
size: once
D: .
DNA: TGTGCCAGCAGTTACCTCCACGAGTCCAACACCGGGGAGCTGTTTTTT
CDR3: CASSYLHESNTGELFF